The next 5 T cell receptor beta chains were all read from a single sample in a study of a mutant IDH1 vaccine in newly diagnosed glioma. Assay: immunoSEQ multiplex PCR; the TCRdb copy retains only in-frame clones and omits some. The data show 20,000 to 25,000 clones, just over 90% seen once. The time point here: baseline, week 1 (first vaccination visit). Treatment defined: pre-vaccination baseline after standard-of-care therapy. The sequencing used PBMCs, collected from a glioma patient treated with radiotherapy, temozolomide or both. Receptor source: a man aged 40-50 years with glioma.

This chain uses TRBV6-1 with TRBJ1-2, with TRBD1 matching over 8 bases. V lost 7 bases and J lost 4; bases outside the gene matches: 11. CDR3 length: 15 residues. Germline V lookup: CDR1 MNHNS, CDR2 SASEGT. CDR3 DNA: TGTGCCAGCACAGGTCCTACAGGGGGAGTCTATGGCTACACCTTC. Its translation is CASTGPTGGVYGYTF.

This clone appeared a single time. This sample includes further DNA sequences coding for the same CDR3. The CDR3 spells CASSRDRSSYNSPLHF. CDR3 nucleotides: TGTGCCAGCAGTCGGGACAGGAGCTCCTATAATTCACCCCTCCACTTT. V usage is TRBV27 and J usage is TRBJ1-6; 8 bases fit TRBD1. The germline gives CDR1 MNHEY, CDR2 SMNVEV (reference sequence). This CDR3 contains 16 residues. Germline trimming cut 5 bases from V and 0 bases from J; bases unmatched to any gene: 3.

The gene calls are TRBV29-1 and TRBJ2-7; D tentatively fits TRBD1 or TRBD2 (6 bases each). V gave up 4 bases and J gave up 4 bases, with 14 bases separating them. The CDR3 loop spans 13 amino acids. Germline values: CDR1 SQVTM, CDR2 ANQGSEA. The CDR3 protein is CSVVWGARYEQYF. As DNA, the CDR3 is TGCAGCGTTGTGTGGGGGGCGCGGTACGAGCAGTACTTC.

The chain joins TRBV6-4 to TRBJ1-6; no firm D call. This CDR3 is 14 amino acids long. Germline CDR1 is MRHNA and CDR2 is SNTAGT. The germline V and J ends were trimmed by 3 bases and 7 bases, with 10 bases remaining between them. The CDR3 region is CASSDLATNSPLHF. In DNA form, the CDR3 reads TGTGCCAGCAGTGATCTAGCCACAAATTCACCCCTCCACTTT.

The chain uses TRBV5-4 and TRBJ2-2; 10 bases fit TRBD2. Germline loops: CDR1 SGHNT, CDR2 YYREEE (reference sequence). Trimming at V came to 5 bases and at J to 4 bases, leaving 5 bases not matched to a gene. CDR3 size: 15 residues. The CDR3 nucleotides read TGTGCCAGCAGGCCCAGCGGGAGGGGCACCGGGGAGCTGTTTTTT. Amino acids: CASRPSGRGTGELFF. Variable domain in full (rest from reference TRBV5-4 and TRBJ2-2): ETGVTQSPTHLIKTRGQQVTLRCSSQSGHNTVSWYQQALGQGPQFIFQYYREEENGRGNFPPRFSGLQFPNYSSELNVNALELDDSALYLCASRPSGRGTGELFFGEGSRLTVL.